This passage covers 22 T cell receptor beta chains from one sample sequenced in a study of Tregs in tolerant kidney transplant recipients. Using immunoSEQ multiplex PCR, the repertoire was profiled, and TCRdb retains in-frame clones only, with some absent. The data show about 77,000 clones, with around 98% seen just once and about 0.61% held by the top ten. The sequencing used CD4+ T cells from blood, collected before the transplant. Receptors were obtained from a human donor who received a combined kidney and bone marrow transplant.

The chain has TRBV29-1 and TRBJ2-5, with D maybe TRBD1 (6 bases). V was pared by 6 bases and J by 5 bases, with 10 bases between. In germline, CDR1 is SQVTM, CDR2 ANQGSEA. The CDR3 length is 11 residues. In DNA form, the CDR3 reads TGCAGCGTAGCTAGGGGGGAGACCCAGTACTTC. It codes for CSVARGETQYF. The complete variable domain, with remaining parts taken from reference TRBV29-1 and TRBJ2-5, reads SAVISQKPSRDICQRGTSLTIQCQVDSQVTMMFWYRQQPGQSLTLIATANQGSEATYESGFVIDKFPISRPNLTFSTLTVSNMSPEDSSIYLCSVARGETQYFGPGTRLLVL.

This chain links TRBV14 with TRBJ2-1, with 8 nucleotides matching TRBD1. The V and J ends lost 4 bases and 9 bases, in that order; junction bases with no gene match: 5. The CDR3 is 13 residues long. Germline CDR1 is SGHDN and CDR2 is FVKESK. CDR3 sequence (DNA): TGTGCCAGCAGCCCGCAGGGGGCGGGTGAGCAGTTCTTC. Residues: CASSPQGAGEQFF. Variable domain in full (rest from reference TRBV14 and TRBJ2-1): EAGVTQFPSHSVIEKGQTVTLRCDPISGHDNLYWYRRVMGKEIKFLLHFVKESKQDESGMPNNRFLAERTGGTYSTLKVQPAELEDSGVYFCASSPQGAGEQFFGPGTRLTVL.

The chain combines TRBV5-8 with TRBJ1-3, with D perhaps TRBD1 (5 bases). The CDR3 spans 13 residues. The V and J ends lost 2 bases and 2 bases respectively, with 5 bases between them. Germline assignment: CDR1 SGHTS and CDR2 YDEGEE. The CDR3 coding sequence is TGTGCCAGCAGCTTCAGGGCTGGAAACACCATATATTTT. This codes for CASSFRAGNTIYF.

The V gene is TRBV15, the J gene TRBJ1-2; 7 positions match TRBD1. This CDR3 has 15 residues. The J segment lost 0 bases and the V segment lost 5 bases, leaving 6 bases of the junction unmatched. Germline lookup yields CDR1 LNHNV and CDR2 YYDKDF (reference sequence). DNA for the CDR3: TGTGCCACCAGCCCCGGGGACAGAGCTAACTATGGCTACACCTTC. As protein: CATSPGDRANYGYTF.

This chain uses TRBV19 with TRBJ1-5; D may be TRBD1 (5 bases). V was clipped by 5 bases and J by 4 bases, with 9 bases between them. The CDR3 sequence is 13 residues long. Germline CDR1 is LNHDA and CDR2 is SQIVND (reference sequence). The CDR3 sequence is CASSLRQNQPQHF. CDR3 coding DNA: TGTGCCAGTAGTCTAAGACAGAATCAGCCCCAGCATTTT.

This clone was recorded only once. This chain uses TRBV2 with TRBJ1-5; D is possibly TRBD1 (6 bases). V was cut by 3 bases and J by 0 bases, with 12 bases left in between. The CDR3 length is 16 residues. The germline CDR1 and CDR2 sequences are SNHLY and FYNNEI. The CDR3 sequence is CASSEFDRSSNQPQHF. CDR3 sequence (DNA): TGTGCCAGCAGTGAGTTCGACAGGAGTAGCAATCAGCCCCAGCATTTT.

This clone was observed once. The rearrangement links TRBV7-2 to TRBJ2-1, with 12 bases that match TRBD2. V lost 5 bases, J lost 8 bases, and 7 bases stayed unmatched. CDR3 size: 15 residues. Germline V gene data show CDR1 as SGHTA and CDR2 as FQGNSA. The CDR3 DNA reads TGTGCCAGCAGCCAACAGACTAGCGGGGGCTATGAGCAGTTCTTC. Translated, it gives CASSQQTSGGYEQFF.

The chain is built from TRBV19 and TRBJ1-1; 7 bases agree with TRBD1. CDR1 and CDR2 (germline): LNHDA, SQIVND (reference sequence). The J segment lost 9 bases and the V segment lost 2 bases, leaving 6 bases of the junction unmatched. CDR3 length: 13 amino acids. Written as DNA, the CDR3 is TGTGCCAGTAGTATACCCTCGACAGGGCAAGCTTTCTTT. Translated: CASSIPSTGQAFF.

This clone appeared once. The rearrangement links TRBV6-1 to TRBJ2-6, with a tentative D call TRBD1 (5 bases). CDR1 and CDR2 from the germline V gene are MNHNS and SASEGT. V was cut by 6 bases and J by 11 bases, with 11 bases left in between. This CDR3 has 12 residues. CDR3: CASRLDSHVLTF. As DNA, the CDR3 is TGTGCCAGCAGACTTGACAGCCACGTCCTGACTTTC.

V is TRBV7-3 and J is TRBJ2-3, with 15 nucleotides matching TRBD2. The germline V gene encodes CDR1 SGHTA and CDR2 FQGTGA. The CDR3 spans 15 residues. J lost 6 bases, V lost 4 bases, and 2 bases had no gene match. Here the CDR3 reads CASSWTSGGVDTQYF. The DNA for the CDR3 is TGTGCCAGCAGCTGGACTAGCGGGGGGGTGGATACGCAGTATTTT.

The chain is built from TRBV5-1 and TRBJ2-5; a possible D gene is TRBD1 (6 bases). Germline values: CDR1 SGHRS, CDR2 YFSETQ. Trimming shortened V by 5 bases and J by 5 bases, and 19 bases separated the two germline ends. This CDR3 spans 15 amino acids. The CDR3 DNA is TGCGCCAGCAGTCGAGTGGGGCAGGGGCTGGAGACCCAGTACTTC. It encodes CASSRVGQGLETQYF.

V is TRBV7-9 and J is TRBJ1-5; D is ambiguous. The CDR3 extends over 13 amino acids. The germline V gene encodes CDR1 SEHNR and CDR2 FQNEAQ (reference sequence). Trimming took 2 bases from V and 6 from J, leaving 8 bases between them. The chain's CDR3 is CASSLFTSQPQHF. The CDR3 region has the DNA TGTGCCAGCAGCTTATTCACCAGTCAGCCCCAGCATTTT.

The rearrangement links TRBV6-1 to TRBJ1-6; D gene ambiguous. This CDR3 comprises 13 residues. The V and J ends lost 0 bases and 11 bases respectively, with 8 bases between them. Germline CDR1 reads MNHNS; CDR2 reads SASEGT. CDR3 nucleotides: TGTGCCAGCAGTGAAGCACAGATAACACCCCTCCACTTT. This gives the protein CASSEAQITPLHF.

The CDR3 reads CASRGTGDPNTEAFF. Written as DNA, the CDR3 is TGTGCCAGCAGAGGCACAGGGGATCCGAACACTGAAGCTTTCTTT. This chain links TRBV7-9 with TRBJ1-1, with 7 bases identical to TRBD1. J lost 1 base, V lost 6 bases, and 8 bases had no gene match. Germline V lookup: CDR1 SEHNR, CDR2 FQNEAQ (reference sequence). There are 15 residues in the CDR3.

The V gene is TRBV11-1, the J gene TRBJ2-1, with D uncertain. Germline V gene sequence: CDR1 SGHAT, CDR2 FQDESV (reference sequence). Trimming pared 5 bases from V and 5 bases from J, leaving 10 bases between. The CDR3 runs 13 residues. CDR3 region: CASSPTFHNEQFF. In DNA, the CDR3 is TGTGCCAGCAGCCCTACTTTCCACAATGAGCAGTTCTTC.

The CDR3 DNA is TGTGCCAGCAGCTCCCAGGGCAGCTCTGGAAACACCATATATTTT. This translates into CASSSQGSSGNTIYF. V is TRBV7-6 and J is TRBJ1-3, with D possibly TRBD1 on 5 matching bases. Germline CDR1 is SGHVS and CDR2 is FNYEAQ. V shed 4 bases and J shed 0 bases, with 10 bases lying between them. The CDR3 has 15 residues.

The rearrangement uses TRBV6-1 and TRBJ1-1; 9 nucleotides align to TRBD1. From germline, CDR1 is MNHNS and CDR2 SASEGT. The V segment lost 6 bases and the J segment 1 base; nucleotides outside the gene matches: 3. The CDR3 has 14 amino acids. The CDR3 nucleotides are TGTGCCAGCAGGCAGGGACAGGGGAACACTGAAGCTTTCTTT. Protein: CASRQGQGNTEAFF.

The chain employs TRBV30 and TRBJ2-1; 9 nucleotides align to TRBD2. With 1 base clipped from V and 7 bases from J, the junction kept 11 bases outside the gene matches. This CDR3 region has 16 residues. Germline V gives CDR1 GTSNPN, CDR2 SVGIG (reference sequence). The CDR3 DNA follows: TGTGCCTGGAGTGCCGGGGGCGGGGGGGCGAGGAATGAGCAGTTCTTC. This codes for CAWSAGGGGARNEQFF.

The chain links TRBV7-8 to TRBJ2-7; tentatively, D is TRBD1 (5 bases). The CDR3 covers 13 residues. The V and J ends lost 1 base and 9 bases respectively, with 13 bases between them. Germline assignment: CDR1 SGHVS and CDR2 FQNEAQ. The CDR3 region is CASSLGQTTVQYF. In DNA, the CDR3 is TGTGCCAGCAGCTTAGGACAGACCACGGTGCAGTACTTC.

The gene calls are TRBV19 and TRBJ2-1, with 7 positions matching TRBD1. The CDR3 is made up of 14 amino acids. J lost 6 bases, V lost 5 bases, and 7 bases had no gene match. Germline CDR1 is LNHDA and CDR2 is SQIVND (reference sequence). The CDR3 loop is CASSYDRVANEQFF. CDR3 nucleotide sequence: TGTGCCAGTAGTTACGACAGGGTGGCCAATGAGCAGTTCTTC.

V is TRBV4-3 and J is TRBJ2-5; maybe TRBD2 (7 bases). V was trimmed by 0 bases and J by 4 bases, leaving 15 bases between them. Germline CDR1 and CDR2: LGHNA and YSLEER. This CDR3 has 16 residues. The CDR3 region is CASSQDRGASGETQYF. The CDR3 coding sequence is TGCGCCAGCAGCCAAGATCGGGGGGCCTCCGGAGAGACCCAGTACTTC.

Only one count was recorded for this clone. The CDR3 DNA reads TGTGCCAGCTCACCGACAGGGGGCCGAGGCTACACCTTC. Translated: CASSPTGGRGYTF. The J gene is TRBJ1-2, the V gene TRBV18; TRBD1 aligns across 10 bases. This CDR3 spans 13 amino acids. V shed 3 bases, J shed 8 bases, and the junction held 3 bases outside the gene matches. CDR1 and CDR2 from the germline V gene are KGHSH and LQKENI.